This T cell receptor beta chain was profiled in a study of blood T cell repertoires in COVID-19. Study-wide background: Acute-phase and convalescent COVID-19 samples originated in the United States, Italy and Spain. In each case, the material was cDNA or gDNA derived from T cells, B-cell-depleted T cells, or PBMCs.

Authors' data handling: From reference gene primer amplification, estimates of nucleated cell counts were derived. TCRdb keeps only in-frame clones here, not all; method: immunoSEQ multiplex PCR. The DNA gave D and trimming, while V, J and clone size come from that table. The repertoire holds roughly 97,000 clones, with 65% to 90% as singletons. Germline values: CDR1 SSHAT, CDR2 FNYEAQ (reference sequence). This CDR3 comprises 14 residues. Remarks on this clone: An end of the junction does not agree with germline; a read error may underlie this.

The clonotype originates from a man in his 60s with acute or convalescent COVID-19. Sequencing input: peripheral blood. The genes are TRBV7-7 and TRBJ2-7; D perhaps matches TRBD2 (5 bases). CDR3 residues: CASSPDYQSYEQYF. The CDR3 DNA follows: TGTGCTAGCAGTCCCGACTATCAATCCTACGAGCAGTACTTC.